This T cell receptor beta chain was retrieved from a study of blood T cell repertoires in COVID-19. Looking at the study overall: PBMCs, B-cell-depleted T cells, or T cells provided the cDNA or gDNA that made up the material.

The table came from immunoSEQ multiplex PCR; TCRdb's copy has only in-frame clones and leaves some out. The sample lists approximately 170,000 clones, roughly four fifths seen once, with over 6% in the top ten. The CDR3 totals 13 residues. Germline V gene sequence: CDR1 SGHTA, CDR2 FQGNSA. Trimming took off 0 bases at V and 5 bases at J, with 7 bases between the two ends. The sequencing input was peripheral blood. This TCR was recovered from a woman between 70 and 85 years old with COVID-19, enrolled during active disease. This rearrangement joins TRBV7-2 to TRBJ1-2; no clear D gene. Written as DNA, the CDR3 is TGTGCCAGCAGCTTAGCCCAACTATATGGCTACACCTTC. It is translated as CASSLAQLYGYTF.